Listed below are T cell receptor beta chains from one sample, sequenced in a study of radiotherapy plus CTLA-4 blockade in lung cancer. The method was immunoSEQ multiplex PCR; TCRdb's version includes in-frame clones alone and lacks a portion of them. In the table there are about 60,000 clones, around four fifths of which are singletons. The sequences come from peripheral blood, collected from a patient treated with radiotherapy plus ipilimumab. The receptors come from a human donor with non-small cell lung cancer who had a partial response to radiotherapy plus ipilimumab. Both conserved end residues are part of each CDR3. Expanded clones get a size class; other rows say once, few or many, or leave the size out.

abundance	v_gene	j_gene	CDR3aa
-	TRBV4-2	TRBJ2-7	CASSPLTPPREQYF
-	TRBV28	TRBJ1-1	CASTSGNTEAFF
once	TRBV7-9	TRBJ2-7	CASSLVGQEQYF
-	TRBV5-1	TRBJ2-5	CASSLGGGETQYF
-	TRBV6-5	TRBJ2-7	CASSLTILSYEQYF
-	TRBV10-1	TRBJ2-1	CASSGIAGTGPNEQFF
-	TRBV7-2	TRBJ2-1	CASTRTSGGAMYEQFF
-	TRBV2	TRBJ2-7	CASSVSPSEQYF
-	TRBV4-3	TRBJ2-1	CASSQRNGDEQFF
-	TRBV9	TRBJ2-2	CASSGTGESNTGELFF
-	TRBV5-1	TRBJ2-7	CASSTGLAGGPHEQYF
few	TRBV30	TRBJ1-6	CAWSVQGSYNSPLHF